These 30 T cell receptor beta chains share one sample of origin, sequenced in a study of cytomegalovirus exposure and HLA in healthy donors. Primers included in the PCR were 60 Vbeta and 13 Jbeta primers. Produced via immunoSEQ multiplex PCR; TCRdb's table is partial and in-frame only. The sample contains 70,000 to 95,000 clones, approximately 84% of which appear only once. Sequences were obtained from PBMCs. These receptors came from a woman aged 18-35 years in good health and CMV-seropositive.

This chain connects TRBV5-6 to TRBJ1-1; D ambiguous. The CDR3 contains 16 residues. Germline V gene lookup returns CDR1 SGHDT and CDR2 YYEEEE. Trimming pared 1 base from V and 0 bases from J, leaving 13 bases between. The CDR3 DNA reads TGTGCCAGCAGCTTGTTGGAGGATGGCATGAACACTGAAGCTTTCTTT. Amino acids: CASSLLEDGMNTEAFF.

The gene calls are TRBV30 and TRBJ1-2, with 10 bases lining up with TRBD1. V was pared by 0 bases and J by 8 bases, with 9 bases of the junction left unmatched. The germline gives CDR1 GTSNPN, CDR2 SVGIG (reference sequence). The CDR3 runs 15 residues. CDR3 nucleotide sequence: TGTGCCTGGAGTGTGGGGACAGGGGTGTTTGAAGGCTACACCTTC. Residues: CAWSVGTGVFEGYTF.

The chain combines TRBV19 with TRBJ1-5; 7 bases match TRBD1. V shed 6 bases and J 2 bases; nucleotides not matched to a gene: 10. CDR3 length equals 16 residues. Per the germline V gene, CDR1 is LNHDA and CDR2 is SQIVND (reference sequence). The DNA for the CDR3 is TGTGCCAGTAGCGGGACAGTTTGGGGTGGCAATCAGCCCCAGCATTTT. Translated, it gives CASSGTVWGGNQPQHF.

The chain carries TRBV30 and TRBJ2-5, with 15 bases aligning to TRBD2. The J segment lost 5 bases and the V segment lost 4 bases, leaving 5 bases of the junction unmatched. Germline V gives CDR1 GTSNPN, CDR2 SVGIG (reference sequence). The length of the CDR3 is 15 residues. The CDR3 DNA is TGTGCCTGGACCATGGGACTAGCGGGAGGCGAGACCCAGTACTTC. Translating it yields CAWTMGLAGGETQYF.

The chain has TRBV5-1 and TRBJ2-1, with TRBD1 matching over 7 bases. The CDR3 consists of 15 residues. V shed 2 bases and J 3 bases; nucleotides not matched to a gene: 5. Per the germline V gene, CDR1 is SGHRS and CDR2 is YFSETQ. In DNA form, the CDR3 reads TGCGCCAGCAGCTTAGGGGACAGCTACTACAATGAGCAGTTCTTC. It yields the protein CASSLGDSYYNEQFF.

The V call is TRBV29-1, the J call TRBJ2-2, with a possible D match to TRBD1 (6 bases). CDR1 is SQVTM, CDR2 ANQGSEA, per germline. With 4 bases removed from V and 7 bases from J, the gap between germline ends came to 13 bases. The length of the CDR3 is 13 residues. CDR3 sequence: CSVAEEQGGELFF. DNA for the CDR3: TGCAGCGTTGCGGAAGAACAGGGCGGGGAGCTGTTTTTT.

The CDR3 loop is CASSYRGDSNQPQHF. In DNA form, the CDR3 reads TGTGCCAGCAGTTACCGCGGGGACAGTAATCAGCCCCAGCATTTT. This rearrangement joins TRBV6-6 to TRBJ1-5; 7 nucleotides agree with TRBD1. The germline V gene encodes CDR1 MNHNY and CDR2 SVGAGI (reference sequence). Trimming at V came to 2 bases and at J to 4 bases, leaving 5 bases not matched to a gene. CDR3 length: 15 residues.

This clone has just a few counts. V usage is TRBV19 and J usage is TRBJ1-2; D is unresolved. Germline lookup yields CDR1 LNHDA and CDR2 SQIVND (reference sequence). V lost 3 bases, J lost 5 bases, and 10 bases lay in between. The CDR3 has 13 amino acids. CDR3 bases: TGTGCCAGTAGTATGATTCGGGAATATGGCTACACCTTC. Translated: CASSMIREYGYTF.

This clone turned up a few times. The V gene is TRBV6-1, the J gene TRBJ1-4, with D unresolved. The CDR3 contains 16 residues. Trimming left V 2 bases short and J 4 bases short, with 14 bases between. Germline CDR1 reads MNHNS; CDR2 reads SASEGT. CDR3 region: CASSEFIEAHNEKLFF. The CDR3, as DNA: TGTGCCAGCAGTGAATTTATCGAAGCCCATAATGAAAAACTGTTTTTT.

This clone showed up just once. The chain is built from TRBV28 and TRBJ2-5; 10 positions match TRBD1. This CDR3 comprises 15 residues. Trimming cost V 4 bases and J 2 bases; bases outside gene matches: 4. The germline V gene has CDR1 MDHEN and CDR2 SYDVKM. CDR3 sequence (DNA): TGTGCCAGCAGTTGGGACAGGGGCCTTCAAGAGACCCAGTACTTC. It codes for CASSWDRGLQETQYF.

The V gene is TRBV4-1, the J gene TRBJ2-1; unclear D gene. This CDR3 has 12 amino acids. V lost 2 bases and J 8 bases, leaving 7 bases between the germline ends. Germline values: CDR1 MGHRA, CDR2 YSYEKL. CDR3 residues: CASSQTLDEQFF. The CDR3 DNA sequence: TGCGCCAGCAGCCAAACTCTCGATGAGCAGTTCTTC.

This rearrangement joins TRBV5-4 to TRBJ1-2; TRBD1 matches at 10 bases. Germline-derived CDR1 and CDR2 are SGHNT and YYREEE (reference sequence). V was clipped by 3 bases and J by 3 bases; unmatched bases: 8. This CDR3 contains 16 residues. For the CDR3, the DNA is TGTGCCAGCAGCTCGCGTCCCGGGACAGGGGACTATGGCTACACCTTC. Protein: CASSSRPGTGDYGYTF.

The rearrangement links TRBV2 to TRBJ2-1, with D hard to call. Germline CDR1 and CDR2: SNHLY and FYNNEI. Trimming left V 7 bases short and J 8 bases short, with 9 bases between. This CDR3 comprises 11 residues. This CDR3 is CASTRGDEQFF. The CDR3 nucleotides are TGTGCCAGCACGAGAGGCGATGAGCAGTTCTTC.

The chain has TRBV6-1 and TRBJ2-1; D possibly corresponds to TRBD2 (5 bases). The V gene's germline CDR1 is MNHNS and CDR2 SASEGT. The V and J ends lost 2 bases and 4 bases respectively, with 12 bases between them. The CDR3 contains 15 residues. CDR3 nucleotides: TGTGCCAGCAGTGAACGATCGGGGATTTACAATGAGCAGTTCTTC. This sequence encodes CASSERSGIYNEQFF.

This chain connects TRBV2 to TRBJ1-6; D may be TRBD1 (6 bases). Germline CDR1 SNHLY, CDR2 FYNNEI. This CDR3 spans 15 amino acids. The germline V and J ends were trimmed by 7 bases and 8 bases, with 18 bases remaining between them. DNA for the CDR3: TGTGCCAGCACGGAGTTTGGGGGCGCCTATTCACCCCTCCACTTT. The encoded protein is CASTEFGGAYSPLHF.

The CDR3 DNA reads as TGTGCCAGCAGTCCGTGGGACTGGCGGAGTTCGTCAGATACGCAGTATTTT. It is translated as CASSPWDWRSSSDTQYF. This sequence joins TRBV28 and TRBJ2-3; maybe TRBD2 (6 bases). CDR3 length equals 17 residues. In germline, CDR1 is MDHEN, CDR2 SYDVKM. Deletions cut 5 bases from V and 4 bases from J, with 22 bases between.

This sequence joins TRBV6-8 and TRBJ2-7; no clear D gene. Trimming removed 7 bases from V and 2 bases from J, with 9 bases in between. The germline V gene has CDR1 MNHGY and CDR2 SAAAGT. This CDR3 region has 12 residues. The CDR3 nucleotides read TGTGCCAGCAAAAGCTCGGCCTACGAGCAGTACTTC. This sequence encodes CASKSSAYEQYF.

The chain's CDR3 is CAIITQGAVGYTF. In DNA, the CDR3 is TGTGCCATTATAACACAGGGGGCGGTTGGCTACACCTTC. The chain combines TRBV2 with TRBJ1-2; 9 bases align to TRBD1. Germline V CDR1 and CDR2: SNHLY, FYNNEI. CDR3 size: 13 residues. The ends lost 10 bases at V and 7 bases at J; junction bases unmatched: 10. Combining the CDR3 with reference TRBV2 and TRBJ1-2 gives the whole variable domain EPEVTQTPSHQVTQMGQEVILRCVPISNHLYFYWYRQILGQKVEFLVSFYNNEISEKSEIFDDQFSVERPDGSNFTLKIRSTKLEDSAMYFCAIITQGAVGYTFGSGTRLTVV.

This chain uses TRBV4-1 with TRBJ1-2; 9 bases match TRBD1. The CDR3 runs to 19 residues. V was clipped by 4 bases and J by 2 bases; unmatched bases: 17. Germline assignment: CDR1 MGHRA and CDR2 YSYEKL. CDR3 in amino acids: CASSPRSGQGFAKNYGYTF. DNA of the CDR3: TGCGCCAGCAGCCCAAGATCGGGACAGGGATTCGCTAAGAACTATGGCTACACCTTC.

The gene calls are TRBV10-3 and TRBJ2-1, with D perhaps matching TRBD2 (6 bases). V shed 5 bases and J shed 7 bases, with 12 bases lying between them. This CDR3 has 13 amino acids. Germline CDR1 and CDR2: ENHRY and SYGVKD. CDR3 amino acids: CAISLREPNEQFF. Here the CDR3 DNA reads TGTGCCATCAGTCTCCGGGAGCCAAATGAGCAGTTCTTC.

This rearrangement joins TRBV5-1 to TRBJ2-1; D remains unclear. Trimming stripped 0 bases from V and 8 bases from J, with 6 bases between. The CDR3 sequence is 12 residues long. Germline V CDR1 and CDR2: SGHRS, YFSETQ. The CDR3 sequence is CASSLDRHEQFF. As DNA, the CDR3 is TGCGCCAGCAGCTTGGACAGACATGAGCAGTTCTTC.

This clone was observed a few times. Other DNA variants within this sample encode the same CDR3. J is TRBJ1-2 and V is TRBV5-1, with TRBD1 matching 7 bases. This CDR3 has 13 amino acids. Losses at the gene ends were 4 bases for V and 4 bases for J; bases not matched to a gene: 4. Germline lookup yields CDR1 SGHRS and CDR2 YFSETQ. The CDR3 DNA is TGCGCCAGCAGCCTTACAGGGGCCTATGGCTACACCTTC. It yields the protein CASSLTGAYGYTF.

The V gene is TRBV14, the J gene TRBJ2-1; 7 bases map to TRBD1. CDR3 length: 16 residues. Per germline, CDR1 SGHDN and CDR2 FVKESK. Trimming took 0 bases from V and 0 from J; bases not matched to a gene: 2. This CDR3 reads CASSQDSGGSYNEQFF. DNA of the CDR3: TGTGCCAGCAGCCAAGATTCAGGGGGCTCCTACAATGAGCAGTTCTTC.

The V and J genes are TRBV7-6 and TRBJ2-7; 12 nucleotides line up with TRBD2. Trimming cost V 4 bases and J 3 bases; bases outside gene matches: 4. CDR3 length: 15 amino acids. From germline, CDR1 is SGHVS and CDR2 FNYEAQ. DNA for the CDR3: TGTGCCAGCAGCTATGCGACTAGCGGGGGCTACGAGCAGTACTTC. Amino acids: CASSYATSGGYEQYF.

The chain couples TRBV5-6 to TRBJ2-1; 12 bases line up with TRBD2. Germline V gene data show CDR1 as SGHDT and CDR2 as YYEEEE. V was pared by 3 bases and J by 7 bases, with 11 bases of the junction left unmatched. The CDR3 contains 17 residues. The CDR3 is CASSYASLAGGGNEQFF. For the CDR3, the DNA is TGTGCCAGCAGCTACGCTTCACTAGCGGGAGGAGGGAATGAGCAGTTCTTC.

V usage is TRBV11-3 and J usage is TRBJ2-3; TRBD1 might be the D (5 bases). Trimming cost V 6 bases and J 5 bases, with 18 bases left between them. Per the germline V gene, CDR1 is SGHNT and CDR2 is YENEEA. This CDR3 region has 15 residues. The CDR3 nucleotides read TGTGCCAGCAGAACTCCGGGTGGGGCCATAGATACGCAGTATTTT. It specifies CASRTPGGAIDTQYF.

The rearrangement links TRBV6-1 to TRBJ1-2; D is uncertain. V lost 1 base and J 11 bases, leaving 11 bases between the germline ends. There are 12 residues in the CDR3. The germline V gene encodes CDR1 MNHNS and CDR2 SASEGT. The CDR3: CASSEGAALYTF. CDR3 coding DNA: TGTGCCAGCAGTGAAGGGGCAGCACTTTACACCTTC.

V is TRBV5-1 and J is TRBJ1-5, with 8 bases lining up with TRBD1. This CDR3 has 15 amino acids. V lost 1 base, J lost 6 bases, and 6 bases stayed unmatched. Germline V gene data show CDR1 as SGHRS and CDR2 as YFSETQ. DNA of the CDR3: TGCGCCAGCAGCTTGACCGGACAGGGAGGTCAGCCCCAGCATTTT. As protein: CASSLTGQGGQPQHF.

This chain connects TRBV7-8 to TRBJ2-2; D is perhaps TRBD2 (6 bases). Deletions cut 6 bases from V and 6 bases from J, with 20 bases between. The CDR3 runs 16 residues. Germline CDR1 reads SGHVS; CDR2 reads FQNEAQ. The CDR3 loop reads CASSPRRGTRAGELFF. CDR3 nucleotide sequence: TGTGCCAGCAGTCCGAGGAGGGGTACTCGGGCCGGGGAGCTGTTTTTT.

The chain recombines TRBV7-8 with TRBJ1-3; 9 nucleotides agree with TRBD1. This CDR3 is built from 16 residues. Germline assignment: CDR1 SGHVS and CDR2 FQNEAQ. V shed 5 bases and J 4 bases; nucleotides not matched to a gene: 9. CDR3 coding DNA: TGTGCCAGCAGCCCCCGGGCCGGGACAGGGGGAAACACCATATATTTT. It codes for CASSPRAGTGGNTIYF.